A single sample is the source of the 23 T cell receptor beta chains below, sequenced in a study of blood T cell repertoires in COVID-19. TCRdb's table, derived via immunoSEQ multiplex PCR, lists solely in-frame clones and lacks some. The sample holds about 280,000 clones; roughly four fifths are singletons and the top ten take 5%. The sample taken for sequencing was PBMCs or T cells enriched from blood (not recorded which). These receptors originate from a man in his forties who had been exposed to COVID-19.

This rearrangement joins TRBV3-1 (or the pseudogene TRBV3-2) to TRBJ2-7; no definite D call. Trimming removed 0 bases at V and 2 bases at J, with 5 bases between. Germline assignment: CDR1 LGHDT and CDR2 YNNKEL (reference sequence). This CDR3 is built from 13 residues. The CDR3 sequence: CASSQEAPYEQYF. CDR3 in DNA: TGTGCCAGCAGCCAAGAGGCCCCCTACGAGCAGTACTTC.

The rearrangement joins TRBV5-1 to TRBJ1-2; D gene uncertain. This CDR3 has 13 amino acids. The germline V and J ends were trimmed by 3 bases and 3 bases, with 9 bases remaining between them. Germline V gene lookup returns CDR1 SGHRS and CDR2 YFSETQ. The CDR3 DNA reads TGCGCCAGCAGCTGGGAGTTAGACTATGGCTACACCTTC. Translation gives CASSWELDYGYTF. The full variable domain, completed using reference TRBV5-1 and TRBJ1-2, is KAGVTQTPRYLIKTRGQQVTLSCSPISGHRSVSWYQQTPGQGLQFLFEYFSETQRNKGNFPGRFSGRQFSNSRSEMNVSTLELGDSALYLCASSWELDYGYTFGSGTRLTVV.

CDR3 bases: TGTGCCAGCTCACCAAGACAGGGGAGCTATGAGCAGTTCTTC. It codes for CASSPRQGSYEQFF. The gene calls are TRBV18 and TRBJ2-1; 8 bases agree with TRBD1. Germline assignment: CDR1 KGHSH and CDR2 LQKENI. Unmatched junction bases numbered 5, after V lost 2 bases and J lost 8 bases. The CDR3 spans 14 residues.

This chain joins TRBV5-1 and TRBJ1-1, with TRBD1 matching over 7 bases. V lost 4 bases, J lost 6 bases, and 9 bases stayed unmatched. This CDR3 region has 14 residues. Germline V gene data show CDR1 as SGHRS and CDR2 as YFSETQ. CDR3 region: CASSLRQGYAEAFF. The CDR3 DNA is TGCGCCAGCAGCCTAAGACAGGGATACGCTGAAGCTTTCTTT.

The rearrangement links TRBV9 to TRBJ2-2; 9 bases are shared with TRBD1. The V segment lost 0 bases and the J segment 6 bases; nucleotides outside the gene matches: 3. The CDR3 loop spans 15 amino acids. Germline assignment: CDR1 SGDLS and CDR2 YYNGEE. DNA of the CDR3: TGTGCCAGCAGCGTAGACCGGGACAGGGCCGGGGAGCTGTTTTTT. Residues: CASSVDRDRAGELFF.

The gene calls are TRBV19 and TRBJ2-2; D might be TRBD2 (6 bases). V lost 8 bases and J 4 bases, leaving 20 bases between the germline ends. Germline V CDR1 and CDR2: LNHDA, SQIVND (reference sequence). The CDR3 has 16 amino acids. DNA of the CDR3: TGTGCCAGTCGGGAGCGGCATGGGGGGAGCACCGGGGAGCTGTTTTTT. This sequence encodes CASRERHGGSTGELFF.

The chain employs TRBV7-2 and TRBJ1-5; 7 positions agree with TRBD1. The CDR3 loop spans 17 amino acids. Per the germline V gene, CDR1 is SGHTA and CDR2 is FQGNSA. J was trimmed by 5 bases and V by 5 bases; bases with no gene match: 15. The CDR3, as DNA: TGTGCCAGCAGCAGTCGGGACAGCGTCCGTATCTATCAGCCCCAGCATTTT. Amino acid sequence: CASSSRDSVRIYQPQHF.

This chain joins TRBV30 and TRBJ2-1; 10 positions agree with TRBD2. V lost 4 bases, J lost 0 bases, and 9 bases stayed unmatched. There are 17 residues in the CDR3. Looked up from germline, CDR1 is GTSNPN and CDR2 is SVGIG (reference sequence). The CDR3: CAWTSGRGGGSYNEQFF. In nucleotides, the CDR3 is TGTGCCTGGACTAGCGGGAGAGGGGGGGGCTCCTACAATGAGCAGTTCTTC.

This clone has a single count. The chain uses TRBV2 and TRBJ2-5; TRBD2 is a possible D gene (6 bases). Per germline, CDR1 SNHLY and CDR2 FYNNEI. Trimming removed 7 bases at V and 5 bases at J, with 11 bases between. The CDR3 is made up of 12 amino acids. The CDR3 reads CASKRETETQYF. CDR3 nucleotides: TGTGCCAGCAAACGGGAGACGGAGACCCAGTACTTC.

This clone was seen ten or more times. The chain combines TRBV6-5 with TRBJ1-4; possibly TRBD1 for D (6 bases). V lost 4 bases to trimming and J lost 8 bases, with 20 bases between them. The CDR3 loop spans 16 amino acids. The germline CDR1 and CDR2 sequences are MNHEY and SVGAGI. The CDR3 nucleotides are TGTGCCAGCAGTTTACTTTTTAACGGGGGGCGCGAAAAACTGTTTTTT. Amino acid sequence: CASSLLFNGGREKLFF.

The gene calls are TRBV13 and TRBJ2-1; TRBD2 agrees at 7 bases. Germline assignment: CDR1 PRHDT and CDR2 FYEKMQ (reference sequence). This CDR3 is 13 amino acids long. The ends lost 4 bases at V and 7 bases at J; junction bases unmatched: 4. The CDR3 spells CASSSTSENEQFF. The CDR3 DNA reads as TGTGCCAGCAGCTCAACTAGCGAAAATGAGCAGTTCTTC. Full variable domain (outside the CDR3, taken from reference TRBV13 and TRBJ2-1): AAGVIQSPRHLIKEKRETATLKCYPIPRHDTVYWYQQGPGQDPQFLISFYEKMQSDKGSIPDRFSAQQFSDYHSELNMSSLELGDSALYFCASSSTSENEQFFGPGTRLTVL.

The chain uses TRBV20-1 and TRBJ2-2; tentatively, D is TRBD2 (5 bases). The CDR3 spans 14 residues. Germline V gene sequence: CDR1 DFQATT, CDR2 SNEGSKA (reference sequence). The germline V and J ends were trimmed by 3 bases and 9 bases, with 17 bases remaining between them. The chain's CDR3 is CSASLDSGIRELFF. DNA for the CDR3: TGCAGTGCTAGTTTGGACTCTGGGATCCGGGAGCTGTTTTTT.

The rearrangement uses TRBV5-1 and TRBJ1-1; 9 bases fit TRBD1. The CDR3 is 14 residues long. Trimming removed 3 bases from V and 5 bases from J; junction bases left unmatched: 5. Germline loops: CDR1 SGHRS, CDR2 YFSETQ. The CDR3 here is CASSWGQGGTEAFF. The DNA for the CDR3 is TGCGCCAGCAGCTGGGGACAGGGAGGGACTGAAGCTTTCTTT.

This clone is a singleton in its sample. In nucleotides, the CDR3 is TGTGCCAGCAGCTCAGAGGCAGGGGCCTCCTACGAGCAGTACTTC. As protein: CASSSEAGASYEQYF. This chain links TRBV7-2 with TRBJ2-7; the D gene is possibly TRBD1 (6 bases). V was pared by 4 bases and J by 0 bases, with 13 bases between. The CDR3 is made up of 15 amino acids. CDR1 is SGHTA and CDR2 is FQGNSA in the germline V gene.

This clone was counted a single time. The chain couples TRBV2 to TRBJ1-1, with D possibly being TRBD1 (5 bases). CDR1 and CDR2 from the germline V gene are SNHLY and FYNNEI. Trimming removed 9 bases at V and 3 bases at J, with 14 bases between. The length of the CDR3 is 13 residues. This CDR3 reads CASLTQGYTEAFF. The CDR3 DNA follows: TGTGCCAGTTTAACCCAGGGCTACACTGAAGCTTTCTTT. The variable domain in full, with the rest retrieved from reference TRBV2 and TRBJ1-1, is EPEVTQTPSHQVTQMGQEVILRCVPISNHLYFYWYRQILGQKVEFLVSFYNNEISEKSEIFDDQFSVERPDGSNFTLKIRSTKLEDSAMYFCASLTQGYTEAFFGQGTRLTVV.

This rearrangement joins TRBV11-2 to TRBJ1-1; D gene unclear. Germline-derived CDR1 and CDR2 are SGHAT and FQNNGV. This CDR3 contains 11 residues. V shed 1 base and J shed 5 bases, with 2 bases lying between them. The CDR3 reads CASSLVTEAFF. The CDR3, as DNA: TGTGCCAGCAGCTTAGTAACTGAAGCTTTCTTT. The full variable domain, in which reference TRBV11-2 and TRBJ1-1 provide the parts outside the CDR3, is EAGVAQSPRYKIIEKRQSVAFWCNPISGHATLYWYQQILGQGPKLLIQFQNNGVVDDSQLPKDRFSAERLKGVDSTLKIQPAKLEDSAVYLCASSLVTEAFFGQGTRLTVV.

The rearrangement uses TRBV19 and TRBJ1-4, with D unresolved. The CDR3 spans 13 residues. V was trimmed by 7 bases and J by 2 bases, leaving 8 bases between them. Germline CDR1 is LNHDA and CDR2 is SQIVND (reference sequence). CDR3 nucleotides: TGTGCCAGTAATCGGAGGACTAATGAAAAACTGTTTTTT. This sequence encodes CASNRRTNEKLFF.

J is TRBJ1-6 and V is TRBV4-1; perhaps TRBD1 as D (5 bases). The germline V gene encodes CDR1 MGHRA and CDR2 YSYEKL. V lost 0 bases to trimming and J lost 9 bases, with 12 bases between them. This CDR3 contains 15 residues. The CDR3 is CASSQEGGRFSPLHF. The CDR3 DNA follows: TGCGCCAGCAGCCAAGAGGGGGGACGGTTTTCACCCCTCCACTTT.

This CDR3 reads CASSEAGTGNSEQYF. In DNA form, the CDR3 reads TGTGCCAGCAGCGAAGCCGGGACAGGGAACAGCGAGCAGTACTTC. V usage is TRBV13 and J usage is TRBJ2-7, with 9 bases that match TRBD1. Germline-derived CDR1 and CDR2 are PRHDT and FYEKMQ (reference sequence). There are 15 residues in the CDR3. Trimming took 5 bases from V and 6 from J; bases not matched to a gene: 11.

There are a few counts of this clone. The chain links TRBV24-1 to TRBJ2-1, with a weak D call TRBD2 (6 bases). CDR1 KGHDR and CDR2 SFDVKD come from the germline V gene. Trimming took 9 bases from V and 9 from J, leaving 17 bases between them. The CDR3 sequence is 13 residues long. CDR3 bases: TGTGCCACCTCAGCCTCGGGAGTCCCTGAGCAGTTCTTC. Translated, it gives CATSASGVPEQFF.

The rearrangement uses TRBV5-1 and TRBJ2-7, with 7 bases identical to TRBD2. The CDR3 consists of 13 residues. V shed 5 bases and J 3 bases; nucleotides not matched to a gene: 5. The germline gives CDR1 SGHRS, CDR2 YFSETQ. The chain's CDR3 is CASRGEGHYEQYF. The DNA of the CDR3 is TGCGCCAGCAGGGGGGAGGGCCACTACGAGCAGTACTTC. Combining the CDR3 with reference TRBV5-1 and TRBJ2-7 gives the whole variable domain KAGVTQTPRYLIKTRGQQVTLSCSPISGHRSVSWYQQTPGQGLQFLFEYFSETQRNKGNFPGRFSGRQFSNSRSEMNVSTLELGDSALYLCASRGEGHYEQYFGPGTRLTVT.

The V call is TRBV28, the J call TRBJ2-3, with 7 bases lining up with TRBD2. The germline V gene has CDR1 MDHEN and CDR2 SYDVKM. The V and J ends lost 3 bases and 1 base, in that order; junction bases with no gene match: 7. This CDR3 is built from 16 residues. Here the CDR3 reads CASSLRTRIGTDTQYF. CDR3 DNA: TGTGCCAGCAGTTTGAGGACTAGGATTGGCACAGATACGCAGTATTTT. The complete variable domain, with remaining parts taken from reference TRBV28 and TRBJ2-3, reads DVKVTQSSRYLVKRTGEKVFLECVQDMDHENMFWYRQDPGLGLRLIYFSYDVKMKEKGDIPEGYSVSREKKERFSLILESASTNQTSMYLCASSLRTRIGTDTQYFGPGTRLTVL.

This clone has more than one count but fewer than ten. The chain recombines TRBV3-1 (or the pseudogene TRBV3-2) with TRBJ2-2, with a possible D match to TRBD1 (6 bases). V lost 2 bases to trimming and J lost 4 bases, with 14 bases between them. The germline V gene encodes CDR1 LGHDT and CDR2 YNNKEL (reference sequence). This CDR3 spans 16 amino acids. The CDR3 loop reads CASSQPAGTITGELFF. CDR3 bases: TGTGCCAGCAGCCAACCCGCCGGGACAATCACCGGGGAGCTGTTTTTT.